The entry below describes one T cell receptor (beta chain). Survey-level resolution applied to immunoSEQ assay v3.0. Profiling relied on immunoSEQ multiplex PCR, and the TCRdb table lists in-frame clones only, not all of them. The sample includes 20,000 to 25,000 clones, 92% seen only once; the top ten take more than 5.5%. This record belongs to a study of long-term antiretroviral therapy in people with HIV. The germline CDR1 and CDR2 sequences are MNHEY and SVGAGI. Trimming at V came to 6 bases and at J to 1 base, leaving 9 bases not matched to a gene. The CDR3 length is 16 residues. The chain links TRBV6-5 to TRBJ1-5, with TRBD1 matching over 7 bases. The sequenced sample was unsorted PBMCs, obtained 4.4 years after starting antiretroviral therapy. The sequence was collected from a woman in her fifties or sixties with HIV. CDR3 sequence (DNA): TGTGCCAGCAGCTACGGGACAGTGGAGAGCAATCAGCCCCAGCATTTT. Its translation: CASSYGTVESNQPQHF.